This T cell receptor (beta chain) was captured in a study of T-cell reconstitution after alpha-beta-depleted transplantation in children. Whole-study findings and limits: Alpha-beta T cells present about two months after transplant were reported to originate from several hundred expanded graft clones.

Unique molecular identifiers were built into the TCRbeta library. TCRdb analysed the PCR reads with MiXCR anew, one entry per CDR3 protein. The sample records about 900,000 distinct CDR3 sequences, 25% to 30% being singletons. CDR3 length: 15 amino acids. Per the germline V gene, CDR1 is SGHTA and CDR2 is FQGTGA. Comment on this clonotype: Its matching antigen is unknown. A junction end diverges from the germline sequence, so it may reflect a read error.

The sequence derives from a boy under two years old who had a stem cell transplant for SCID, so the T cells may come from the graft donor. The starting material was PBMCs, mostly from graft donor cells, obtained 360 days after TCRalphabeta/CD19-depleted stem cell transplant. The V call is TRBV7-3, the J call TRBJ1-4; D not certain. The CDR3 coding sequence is TGTGCCAGCAGATTAACCAAGGGCAATAATGAAAAACTGTTTTTT. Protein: CASRLTKGNNEKLFF. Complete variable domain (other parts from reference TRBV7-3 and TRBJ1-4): GAGVSQTPSNKVTEKGKYVELRCDPISGHTALYWYRQSLGQGPEFLIYFQGTGAADDSGLPNDRFFAVRPEGSVSTLKIQRTERGDSAVYLCASRLTKGNNEKLFFGSGTQLSVL.